This TCR beta chain was retrieved from a study of blood T cell repertoires in COVID-19 (dated by TCRdb to about 2020). Regarding the complete study: Samples from collaborators originated in the United States, Italy and Spain and spanned both the acute and convalescent phases of COVID-19. The prospective study material was composed of cDNA or gDNA derived from T cells, B-cell-depleted T cells, or PBMCs. The dataset comprised deeply sampled blood TCRbeta repertoires from subjects exposed to, actively infected with, or recovered from COVID-19. The repertoires were released in a freely available public database meant as a resource for research on the immune response to SARS-CoV-2. The samples were drawn from the first 160 participants of the ongoing ImmuneRACE study and from 950 to 1,500 subjects provided by 6 global collaborators. A de-identified subject ID, COVID-19 status, age in years and sex were almost always included in the sample metadata. Where available, HLA class I and class II types were taken from metadata supplied by the sample provider and were not determined by assay-based typing. Findings and caveats that apply to the study as a whole: The quantity of clinical and demographic metadata differed by source and by participant and was supplied without curation.

The immunoSEQ Assay, a bias-controlled multiplex PCR, was used to amplify TCRbeta CDR3 regions from genomic DNA. The study's own analysis went as follows. The number of nucleated cells in each sample was estimated by amplification of reference gene primers within the assay. To quantify the absolute abundance of each unique TCRbeta CDR3 rearrangement, sequence reads were collapsed and filtered. Productive Simpson clonality was computed per sample as the square root of Simpson's diversity index over productive rearrangements. The clones in this table, taken by TCRdb from immuneACCESS, are in-frame only. Not every clone is retained; where verified, under half of the shortfall comes from an unresolved V gene, and the cause of the rest is unknown. The DNA gave D and trimming, while V, J and clone size come from that table. Recorded for this sample are under 250,000 clones; around 86% of them occurred a single time. Approximately 6.2% of the sample is held by the ten biggest clonotypes.

CDR1 and CDR2 (DFQATT, SNEGSKA) derive from the germline V gene (reference sequence). The CDR3 covers 11 residues, taking in both the cysteine and the phenylalanine. The read is trimmed to its CDR3 DNA, 33 bases read in frame from base 1. The V end loses 6 bases and the J end loses 0 bases, and a stretch of 5 bases separates them. This clone occurred once. What this receptor recognizes is not known. Base qualities are not at hand, and no much larger clone is one base apart. One collaborating source in Seattle enrolled patients while the patients were actively infected and followed the patients over time throughout the course of disease. Collaborating institutions collected whole blood in K2EDTA tubes following their own protocols. For TCRbeta analysis, collaborator samples were shipped as frozen whole blood, as isolated PBMCs, or as DNA extracted from either sample type.

The chain is assembled from TRBV20-1 and TRBJ1-2, with no reliable assignment of the D segment. This sequence originates from a woman of 80 years or more with COVID-19, enrolled during active disease. The sequencing input was peripheral blood. CDR3 sequence: CSAGANYGYTF. The nucleotide sequence is TGCAGTGCCGGGGCTAACTATGGCTACACCTTC.